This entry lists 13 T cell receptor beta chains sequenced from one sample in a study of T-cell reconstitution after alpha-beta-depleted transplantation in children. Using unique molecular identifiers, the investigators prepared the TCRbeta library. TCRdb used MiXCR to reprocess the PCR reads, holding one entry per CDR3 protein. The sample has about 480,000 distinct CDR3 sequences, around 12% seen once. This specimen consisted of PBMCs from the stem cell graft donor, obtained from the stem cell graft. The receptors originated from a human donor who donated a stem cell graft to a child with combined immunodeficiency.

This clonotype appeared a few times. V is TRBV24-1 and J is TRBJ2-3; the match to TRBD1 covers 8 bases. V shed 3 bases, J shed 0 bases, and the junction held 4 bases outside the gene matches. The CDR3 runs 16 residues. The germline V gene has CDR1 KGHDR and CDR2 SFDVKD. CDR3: CATSDPRTGSTDTQYF. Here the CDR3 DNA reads TGTGCCACCAGTGATCCCAGGACAGGGAGCACAGATACGCAGTATTTT.

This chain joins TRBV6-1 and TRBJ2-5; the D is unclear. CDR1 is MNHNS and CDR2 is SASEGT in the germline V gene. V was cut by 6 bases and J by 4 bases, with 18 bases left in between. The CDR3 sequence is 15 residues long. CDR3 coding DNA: TGTGCCAGCAGCCCTATCGGGCTCGAAGGAGAGACCCAGTACTTC. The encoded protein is CASSPIGLEGETQYF.

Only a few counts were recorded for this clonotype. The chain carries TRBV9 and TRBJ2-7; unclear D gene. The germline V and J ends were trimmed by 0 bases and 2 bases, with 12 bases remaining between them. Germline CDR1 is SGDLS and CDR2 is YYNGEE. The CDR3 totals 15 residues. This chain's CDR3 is CASSVDPGSTYEQYF. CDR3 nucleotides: TGTGCCAGCAGCGTAGATCCGGGTTCCACCTACGAGCAGTACTTC.

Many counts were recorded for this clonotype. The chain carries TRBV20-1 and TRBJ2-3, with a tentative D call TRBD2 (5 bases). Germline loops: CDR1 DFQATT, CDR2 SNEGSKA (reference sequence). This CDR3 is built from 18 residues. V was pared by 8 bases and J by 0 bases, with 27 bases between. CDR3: CSSYAESDWELSTDTQYF. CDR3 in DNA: TGCAGTTCGTACGCTGAGTCCGACTGGGAGCTTAGCACAGATACGCAGTATTTT.

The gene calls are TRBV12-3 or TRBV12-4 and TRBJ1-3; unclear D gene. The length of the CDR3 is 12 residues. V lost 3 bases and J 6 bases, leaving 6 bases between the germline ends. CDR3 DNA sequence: TGTGCCAGCAGTTTTTGGTCAAACACCATATATTTT. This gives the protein CASSFWSNTIYF.

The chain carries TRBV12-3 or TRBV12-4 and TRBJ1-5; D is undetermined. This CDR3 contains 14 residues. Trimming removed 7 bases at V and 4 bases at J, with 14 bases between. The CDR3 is CASIRGPGNQPQHF. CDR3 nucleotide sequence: TGTGCCAGCATCCGCGGGCCGGGGAATCAGCCCCAGCATTTT.

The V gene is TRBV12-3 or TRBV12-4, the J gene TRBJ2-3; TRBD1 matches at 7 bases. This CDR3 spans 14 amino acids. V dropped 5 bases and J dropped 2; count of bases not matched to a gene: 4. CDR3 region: CASSQQGITDTQYF. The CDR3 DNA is TGTGCCAGCAGTCAACAGGGGATCACAGATACGCAGTATTTT.

CDR3 amino acids: CASSASGQPQHF. The CDR3 nucleotides read TGTGCCAGCAGTGCCTCTGGTCAGCCCCAGCATTTT. This sequence joins TRBV12-3 or TRBV12-4 and TRBJ1-5; D is unclear. This CDR3 is 12 amino acids long. The V and J ends lost 5 bases and 6 bases respectively, with 8 bases between them.

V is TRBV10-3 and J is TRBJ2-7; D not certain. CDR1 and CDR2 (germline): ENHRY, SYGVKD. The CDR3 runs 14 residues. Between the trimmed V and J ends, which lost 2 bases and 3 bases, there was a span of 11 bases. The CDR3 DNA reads TGTGCCATCAGTGAGCGGACGGCGAACTACGAGCAGTACTTC. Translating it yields CAISERTANYEQYF.

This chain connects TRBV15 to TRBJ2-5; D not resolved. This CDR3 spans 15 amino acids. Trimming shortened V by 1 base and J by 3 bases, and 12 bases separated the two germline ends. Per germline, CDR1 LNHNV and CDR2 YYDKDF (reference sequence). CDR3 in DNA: TGTGCCACCAGCAGAGTTTCAGGACGGGAAGAGACCCAGTACTTC. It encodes CATSRVSGREETQYF.

CDR3 region: CAIRPATGEQYF. CDR3 sequence (DNA): TGTGCCATCAGACCCGCTACAGGGGAGCAGTACTTC. This sequence joins TRBV10-3 and TRBJ2-7; TRBD1 is a possible D gene (6 bases). The V gene's germline CDR1 is ENHRY and CDR2 SYGVKD. This CDR3 has 12 amino acids. The germline V and J ends were trimmed by 6 bases and 7 bases, with 13 bases remaining between them.

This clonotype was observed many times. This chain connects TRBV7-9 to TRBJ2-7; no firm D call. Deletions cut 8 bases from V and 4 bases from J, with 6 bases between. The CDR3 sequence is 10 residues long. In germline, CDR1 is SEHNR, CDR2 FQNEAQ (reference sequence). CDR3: CASGIYEQYF. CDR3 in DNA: TGTGCCAGCGGAATTTACGAGCAGTACTTC.

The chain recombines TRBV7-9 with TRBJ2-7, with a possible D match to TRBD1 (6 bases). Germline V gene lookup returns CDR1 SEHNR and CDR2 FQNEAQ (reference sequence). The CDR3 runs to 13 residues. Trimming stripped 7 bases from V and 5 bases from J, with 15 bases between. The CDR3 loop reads CASTQDSWDEQYF. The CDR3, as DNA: TGTGCCAGCACCCAGGACAGTTGGGACGAGCAGTACTTC.